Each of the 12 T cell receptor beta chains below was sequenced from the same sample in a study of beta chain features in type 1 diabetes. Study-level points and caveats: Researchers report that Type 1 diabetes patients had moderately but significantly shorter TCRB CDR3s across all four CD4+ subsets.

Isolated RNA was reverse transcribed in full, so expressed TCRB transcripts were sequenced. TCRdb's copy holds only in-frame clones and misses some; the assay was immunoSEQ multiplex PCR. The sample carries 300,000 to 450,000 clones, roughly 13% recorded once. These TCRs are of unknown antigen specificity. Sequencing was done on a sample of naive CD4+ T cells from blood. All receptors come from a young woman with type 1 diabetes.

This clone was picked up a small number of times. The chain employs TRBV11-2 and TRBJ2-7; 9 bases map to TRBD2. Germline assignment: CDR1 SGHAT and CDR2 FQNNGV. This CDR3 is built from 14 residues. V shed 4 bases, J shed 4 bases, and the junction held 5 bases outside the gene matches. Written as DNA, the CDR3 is TGTGCCAGCAGCTCTTTAGCGGGAGAGTACGAGCAGTACTTC. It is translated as CASSSLAGEYEQYF.

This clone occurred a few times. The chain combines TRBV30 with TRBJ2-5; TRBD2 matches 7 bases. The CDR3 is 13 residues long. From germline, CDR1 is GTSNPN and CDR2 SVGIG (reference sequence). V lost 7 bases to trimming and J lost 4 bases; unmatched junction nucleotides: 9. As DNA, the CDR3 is TGTGCCTTCCAAGACCCGGGGGGAGAGACCCAGTACTTC. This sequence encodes CAFQDPGGETQYF.

The CDR3 sequence is CASTPLLQGSYEQYF. The DNA of the CDR3 is TGTGCCAGCACCCCATTATTACAGGGATCCTACGAGCAGTACTTC. This sequence joins TRBV11-2 and TRBJ2-7; TRBD1 might be the D (6 bases). V gave up 7 bases and J gave up 1 base, with 17 bases separating them. Germline CDR1 reads SGHAT; CDR2 reads FQNNGV. This CDR3 comprises 15 residues. Full variable domain (outside the CDR3, taken from reference TRBV11-2 and TRBJ2-7): EAGVAQSPRYKIIEKRQSVAFWCNPISGHATLYWYQQILGQGPKLLIQFQNNGVVDDSQLPKDRFSAERLKGVDSTLKIQPAKLEDSAVYLCASTPLLQGSYEQYFGPGTRLTVT.

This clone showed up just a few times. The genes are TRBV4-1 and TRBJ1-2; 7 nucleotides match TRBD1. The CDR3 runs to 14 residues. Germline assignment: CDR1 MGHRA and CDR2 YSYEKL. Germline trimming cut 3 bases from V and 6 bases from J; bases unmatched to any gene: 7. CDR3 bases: TGCGCCAGCAGCCACCGACAGGGAGAAGATGGCTACACCTTC. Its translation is CASSHRQGEDGYTF.

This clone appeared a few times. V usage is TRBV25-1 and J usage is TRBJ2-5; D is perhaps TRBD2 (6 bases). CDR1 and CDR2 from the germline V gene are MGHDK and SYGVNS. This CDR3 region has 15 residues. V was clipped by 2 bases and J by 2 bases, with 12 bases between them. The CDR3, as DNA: TGTGCCAGCAGTGAAGTGGGGACTCAACAAGAGACCCAGTACTTC. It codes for CASSEVGTQQETQYF.

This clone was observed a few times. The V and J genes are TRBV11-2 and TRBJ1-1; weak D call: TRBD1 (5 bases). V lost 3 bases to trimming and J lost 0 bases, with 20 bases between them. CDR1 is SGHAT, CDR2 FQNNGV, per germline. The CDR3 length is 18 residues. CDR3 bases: TGTGCCAGCAGCTTCGACCTCCGACCAACAGGTTTGAACACTGAAGCTTTCTTT. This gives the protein CASSFDLRPTGLNTEAFF.

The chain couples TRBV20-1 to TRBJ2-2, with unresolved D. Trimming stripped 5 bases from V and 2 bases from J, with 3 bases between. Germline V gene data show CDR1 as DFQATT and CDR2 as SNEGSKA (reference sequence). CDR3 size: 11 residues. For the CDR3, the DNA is TGCAGTGCTCCAAACACCGGGGAGCTGTTTTTT. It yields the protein CSAPNTGELFF.

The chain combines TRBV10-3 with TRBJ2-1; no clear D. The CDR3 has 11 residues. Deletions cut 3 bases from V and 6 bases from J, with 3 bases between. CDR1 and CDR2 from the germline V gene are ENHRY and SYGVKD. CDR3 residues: CAISDRNEQFF. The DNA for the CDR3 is TGTGCCATCAGTGACCGCAATGAGCAGTTCTTC.

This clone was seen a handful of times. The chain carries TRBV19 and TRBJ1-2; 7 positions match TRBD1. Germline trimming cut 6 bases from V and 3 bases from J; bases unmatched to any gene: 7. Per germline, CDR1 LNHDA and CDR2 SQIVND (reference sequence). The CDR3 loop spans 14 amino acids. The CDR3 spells CASRPGQADYGYTF. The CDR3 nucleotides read TGTGCCAGTAGACCCGGACAGGCCGACTATGGCTACACCTTC.

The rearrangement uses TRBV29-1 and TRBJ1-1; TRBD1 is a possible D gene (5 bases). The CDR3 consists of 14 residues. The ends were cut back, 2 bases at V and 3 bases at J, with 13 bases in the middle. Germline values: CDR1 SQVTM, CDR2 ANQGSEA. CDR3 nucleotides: TGCAGCGTTGAACACCTTCTACAGGACACTGAAGCTTTCTTT. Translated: CSVEHLLQDTEAFF. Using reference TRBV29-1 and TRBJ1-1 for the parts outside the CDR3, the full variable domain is SAVISQKPSRDICQRGTSLTIQCQVDSQVTMMFWYRQQPGQSLTLIATANQGSEATYESGFVIDKFPISRPNLTFSTLTVSNMSPEDSSIYLCSVEHLLQDTEAFFGQGTRLTVV.

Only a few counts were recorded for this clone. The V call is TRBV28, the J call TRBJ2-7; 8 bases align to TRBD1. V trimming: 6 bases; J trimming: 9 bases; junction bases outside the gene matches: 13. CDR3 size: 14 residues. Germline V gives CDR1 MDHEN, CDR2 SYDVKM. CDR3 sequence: CASRVETGVSRQYF. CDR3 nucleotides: TGTGCCAGCAGAGTAGAGACAGGGGTCTCGCGGCAGTACTTC.

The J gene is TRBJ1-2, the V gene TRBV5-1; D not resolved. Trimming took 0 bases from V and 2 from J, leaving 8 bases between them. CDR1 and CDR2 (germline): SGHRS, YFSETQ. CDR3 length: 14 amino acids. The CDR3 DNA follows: TGCGCCAGCAGCTTGGCCGTAGAGAACTATGGCTACACCTTC. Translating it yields CASSLAVENYGYTF.